This T cell receptor (beta chain) was identified in a study of blood T cell repertoires in COVID-19. Study background: Samples of COVID-19 (acute and convalescent) were obtained from the United States, Italy and Spain. Sources were T cells, B-cell-depleted T cells, or PBMCs; the material itself was cDNA or gDNA.

As originally analysed: Nucleated cell number was recorded as an estimate derived from reference gene primer amplification. The assay was immunoSEQ multiplex PCR, and TCRdb's table has in-frame clones only and misses some. V and J calls and clone size are copied from that table; D and trimming were computed from the DNA. The sample has approximately 200,000 clones, around 87% seen once. The CDR3 runs to 16 residues. CDR1 and CDR2 (germline): SGHRS, YFSETQ. The V and J ends lost 0 bases and 1 base respectively, with 11 bases between them. The clonotype was recovered from a man aged 55-75 years who had recovered from COVID-19. The sample comprised peripheral blood. The J gene is TRBJ1-3, the V gene TRBV5-1; possible D gene TRBD1, 5 bases. CDR3 sequence (DNA): TGCGCCAGCAGCTTGGCTCCCAGGGCGTCTGGAAACACCATATATTTT. This gives the protein CASSLAPRASGNTIYF.